This TCR beta chain was sequenced during a study of cytomegalovirus exposure and HLA in healthy donors. A multiplex PCR was run with 60 Vbeta primers and 13 Jbeta primers. Profiling relied on immunoSEQ multiplex PCR, and the TCRdb table lists in-frame clones only, not all of them. The table records approximately 150,000 clones, around 79% of them present only once. This clone was counted a few times. Its target is unknown. The CDR3 loop spans 15 amino acids. Trimming pared 4 bases from V and 0 bases from J, leaving 11 bases between. Germline CDR1 is SGDLS and CDR2 is YYNGEE. The study, taken as a whole, reports: Overall, 164 TCR beta chains were annotated as cytomegalovirus-associated. Earlier findings revealed that most TCR beta V segments proved productive either about 87% or about 30% of the time. A missense variant in DCLRE1C was later tied to TCR beta V- and J-gene trimming. Researchers reported that a few CMV-associated chains were confirmed in vitro as CMV antigen-specific.

This chain joins TRBV9 and TRBJ1-5, with D maybe TRBD1 (6 bases). The source of this sequence is a female donor in good health and CMV-seronegative. The sample taken for sequencing was PBMCs. CDR3 sequence: CASSRGGYSNQPQHF. The CDR3 DNA is TGTGCCAGCAGCAGGGGGGGTTATAGCAATCAGCCCCAGCATTTT.